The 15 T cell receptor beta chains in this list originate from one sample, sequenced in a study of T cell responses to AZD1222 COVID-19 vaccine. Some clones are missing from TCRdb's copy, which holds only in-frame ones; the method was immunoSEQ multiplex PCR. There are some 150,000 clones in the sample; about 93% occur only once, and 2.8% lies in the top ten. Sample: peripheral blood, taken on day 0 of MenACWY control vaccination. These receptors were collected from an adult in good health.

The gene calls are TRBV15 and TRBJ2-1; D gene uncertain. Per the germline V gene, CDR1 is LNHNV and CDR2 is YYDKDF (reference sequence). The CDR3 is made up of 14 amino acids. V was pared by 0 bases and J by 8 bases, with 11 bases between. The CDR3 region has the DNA TGTGCCACCAGCAGAGATACAGCTTCGGATGAGCAGTTCTTC. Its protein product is CATSRDTASDEQFF.

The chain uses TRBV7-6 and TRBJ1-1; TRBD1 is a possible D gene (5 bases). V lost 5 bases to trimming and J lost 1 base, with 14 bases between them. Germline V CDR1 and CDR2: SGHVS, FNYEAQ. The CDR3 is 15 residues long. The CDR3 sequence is CASSPTGHRNTEAFF. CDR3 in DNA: TGTGCCAGCAGCCCAACCGGACACCGGAACACTGAAGCTTTCTTT. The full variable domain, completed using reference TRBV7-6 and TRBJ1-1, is GAGVSQSPRYKVTKRGQDVALRCDPISGHVSLYWYRQALGQGPEFLTYFNYEAQQDKSGLPNDRFSAERPEGSISTLTIQRTEQRDSAMYRCASSPTGHRNTEAFFGQGTRLTVV.

The CDR3 protein is CASSLGQGNIQYF. DNA for the CDR3: TGTGCCAGCAGCCTAGGACAGGGAAACATTCAGTACTTC. The chain has TRBV5-6 and TRBJ2-4, with 8 bases lining up with TRBD1. Losses at the gene ends were 4 bases for V and 6 bases for J; bases not matched to a gene: 3. Germline CDR1 is SGHDT and CDR2 is YYEEEE. The CDR3 has 13 amino acids. Combining the CDR3 with reference TRBV5-6 and TRBJ2-4 gives the whole variable domain DAGVTQSPTHLIKTRGQQVTLRCSPKSGHDTVSWYQQALGQGPQFIFQYYEEEERQRGNFPDRFSGHQFPNYSSELNVNALLLGDSALYLCASSLGQGNIQYFGAGTRLSVL.

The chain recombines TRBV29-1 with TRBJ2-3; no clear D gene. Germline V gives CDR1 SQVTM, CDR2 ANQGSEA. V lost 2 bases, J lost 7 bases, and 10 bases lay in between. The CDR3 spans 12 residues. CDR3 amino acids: CSVEFDPYTQYF. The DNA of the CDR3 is TGCAGCGTTGAATTTGATCCGTATACGCAGTATTTT.

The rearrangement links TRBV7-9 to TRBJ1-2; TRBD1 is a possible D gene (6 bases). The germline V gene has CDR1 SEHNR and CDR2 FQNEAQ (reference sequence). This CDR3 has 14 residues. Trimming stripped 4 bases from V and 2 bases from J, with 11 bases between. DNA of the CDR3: TGTGCCAGCAGCTCCCACGACAGGAACTATGGCTACACCTTC. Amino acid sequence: CASSSHDRNYGYTF.

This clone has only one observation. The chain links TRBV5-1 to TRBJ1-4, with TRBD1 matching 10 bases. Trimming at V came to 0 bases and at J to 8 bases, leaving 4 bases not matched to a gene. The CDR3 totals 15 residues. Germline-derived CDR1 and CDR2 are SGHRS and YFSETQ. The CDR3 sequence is CASSLEGTGDEKLFF. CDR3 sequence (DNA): TGCGCCAGCAGCTTGGAAGGGACAGGGGACGAAAAACTGTTTTTT.

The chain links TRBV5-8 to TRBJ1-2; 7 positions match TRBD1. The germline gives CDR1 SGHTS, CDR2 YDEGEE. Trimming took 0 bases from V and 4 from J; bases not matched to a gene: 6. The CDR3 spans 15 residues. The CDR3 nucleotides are TGTGCCAGCAGCTTGGTCGCAGGGGGAAGCTATGGCTACACCTTC. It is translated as CASSLVAGGSYGYTF.

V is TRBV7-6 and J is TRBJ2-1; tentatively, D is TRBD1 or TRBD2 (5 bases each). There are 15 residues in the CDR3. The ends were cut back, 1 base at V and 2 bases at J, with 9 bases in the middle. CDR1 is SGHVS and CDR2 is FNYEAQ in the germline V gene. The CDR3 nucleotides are TGTGCCAGCAGCTTAGGGGGGACCCCCTACAATGAGCAGTTCTTC. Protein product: CASSLGGTPYNEQFF.

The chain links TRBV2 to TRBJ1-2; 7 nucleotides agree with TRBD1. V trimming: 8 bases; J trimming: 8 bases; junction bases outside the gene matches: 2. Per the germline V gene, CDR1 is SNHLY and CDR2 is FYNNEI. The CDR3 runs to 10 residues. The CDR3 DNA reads TGTGCCAGCTGGGGACAGGGCTACACCTTC. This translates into CASWGQGYTF.

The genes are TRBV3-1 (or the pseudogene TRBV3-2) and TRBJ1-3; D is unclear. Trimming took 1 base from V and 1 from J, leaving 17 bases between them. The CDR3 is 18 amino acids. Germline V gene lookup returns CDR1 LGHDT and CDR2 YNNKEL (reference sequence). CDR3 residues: CASSQGGYGVGSGNTIYF. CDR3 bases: TGTGCCAGCAGCCAAGGTGGTTACGGGGTTGGGTCTGGAAACACCATATATTTT.

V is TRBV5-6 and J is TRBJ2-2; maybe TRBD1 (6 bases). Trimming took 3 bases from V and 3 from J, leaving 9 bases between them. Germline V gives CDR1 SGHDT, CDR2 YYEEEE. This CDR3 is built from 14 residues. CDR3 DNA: TGTGCCAGCAGCTCACAGGGATACACCGGGGAGCTGTTTTTT. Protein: CASSSQGYTGELFF.

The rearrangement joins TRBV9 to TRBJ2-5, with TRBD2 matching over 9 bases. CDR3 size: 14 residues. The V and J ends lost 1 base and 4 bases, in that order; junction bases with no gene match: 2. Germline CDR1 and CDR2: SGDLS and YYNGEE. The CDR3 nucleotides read TGTGCCAGCAGCGTACTGACTAGCGGAGAGACCCAGTACTTC. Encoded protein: CASSVLTSGETQYF.

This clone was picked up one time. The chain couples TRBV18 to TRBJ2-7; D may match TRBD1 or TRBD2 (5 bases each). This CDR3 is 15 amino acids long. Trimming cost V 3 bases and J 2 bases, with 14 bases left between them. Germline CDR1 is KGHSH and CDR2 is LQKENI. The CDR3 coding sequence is TGTGCCAGCTCACCCCCGGGACCCGTCGCCTACGAGCAGTACTTC. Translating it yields CASSPPGPVAYEQYF. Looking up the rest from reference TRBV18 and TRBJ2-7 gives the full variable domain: NAGVMQNPRHLVRRRGQEARLRCSPMKGHSHVYWYRQLPEEGLKFMVYLQKENIIDESGMPKERFSAEFPKEGPSILRIQQVVRGDSAAYFCASSPPGPVAYEQYFGPGTRLTVT.

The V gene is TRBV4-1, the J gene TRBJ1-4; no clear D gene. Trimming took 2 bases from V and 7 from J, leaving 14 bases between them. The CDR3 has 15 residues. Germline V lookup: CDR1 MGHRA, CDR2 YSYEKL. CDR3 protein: CASSQLSESGEKLFF. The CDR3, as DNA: TGCGCCAGCAGCCAATTGTCGGAGAGCGGTGAAAAACTGTTTTTT.

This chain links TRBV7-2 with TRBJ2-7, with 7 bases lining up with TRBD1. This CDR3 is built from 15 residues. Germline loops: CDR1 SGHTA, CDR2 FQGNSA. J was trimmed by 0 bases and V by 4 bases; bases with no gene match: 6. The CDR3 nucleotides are TGTGCCAGCAGCTCAAGGGGGACAGTCTCCTACGAGCAGTACTTC. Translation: CASSSRGTVSYEQYF. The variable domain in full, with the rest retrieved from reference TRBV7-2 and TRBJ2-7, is GAGVSQSPSNKVTEKGKDVELRCDPISGHTALYWYRQSLGQGLEFLIYFQGNSAPDKSGLPSDRFSAERTGGSVSTLTIQRTQQEDSAVYLCASSSRGTVSYEQYFGPGTRLTVT.